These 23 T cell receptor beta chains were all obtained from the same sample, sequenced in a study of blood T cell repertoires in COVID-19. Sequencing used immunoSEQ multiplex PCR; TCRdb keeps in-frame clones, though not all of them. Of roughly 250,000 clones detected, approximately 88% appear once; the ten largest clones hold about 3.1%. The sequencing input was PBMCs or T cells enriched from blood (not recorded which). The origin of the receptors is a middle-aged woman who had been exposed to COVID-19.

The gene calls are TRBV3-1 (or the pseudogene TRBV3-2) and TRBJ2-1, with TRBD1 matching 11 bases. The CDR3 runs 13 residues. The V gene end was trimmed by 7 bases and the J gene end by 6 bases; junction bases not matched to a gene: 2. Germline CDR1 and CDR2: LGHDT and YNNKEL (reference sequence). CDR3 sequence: CASIGTGGNEQFF. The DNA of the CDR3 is TGTGCCAGCATTGGGACAGGGGGCAATGAGCAGTTCTTC.

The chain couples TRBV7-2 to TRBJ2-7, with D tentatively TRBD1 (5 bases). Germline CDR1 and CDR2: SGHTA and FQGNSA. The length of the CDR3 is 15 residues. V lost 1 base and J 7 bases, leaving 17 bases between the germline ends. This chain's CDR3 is CASSLGNAINREQYF. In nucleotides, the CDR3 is TGTGCCAGCAGCTTAGGTAATGCCATAAACAGGGAGCAGTACTTC.

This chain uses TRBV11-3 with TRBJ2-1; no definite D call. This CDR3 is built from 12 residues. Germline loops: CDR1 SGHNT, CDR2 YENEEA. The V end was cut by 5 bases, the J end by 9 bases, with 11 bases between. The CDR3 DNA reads TGTGCCAGCAGCATTCAGTTTGGTGAGCAGTTCTTC. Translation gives CASSIQFGEQFF.

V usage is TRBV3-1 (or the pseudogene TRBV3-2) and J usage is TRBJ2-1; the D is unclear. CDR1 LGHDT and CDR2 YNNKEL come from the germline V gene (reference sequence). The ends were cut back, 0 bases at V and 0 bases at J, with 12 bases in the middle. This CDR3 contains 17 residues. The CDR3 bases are TGTGCCAGCAGCCAAGATTCGGCAGGAAGCTCCTACAATGAGCAGTTCTTC. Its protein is CASSQDSAGSSYNEQFF.

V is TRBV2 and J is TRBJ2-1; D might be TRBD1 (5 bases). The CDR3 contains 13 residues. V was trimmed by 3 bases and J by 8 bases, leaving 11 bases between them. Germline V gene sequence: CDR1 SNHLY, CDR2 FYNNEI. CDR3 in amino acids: CASSDRVLDEQFF. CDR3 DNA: TGTGCCAGCAGTGACAGGGTCTTGGATGAGCAGTTCTTC. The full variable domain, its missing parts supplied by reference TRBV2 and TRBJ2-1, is EPEVTQTPSHQVTQMGQEVILRCVPISNHLYFYWYRQILGQKVEFLVSFYNNEISEKSEIFDDQFSVERPDGSNFTLKIRSTKLEDSAMYFCASSDRVLDEQFFGPGTRLTVL.

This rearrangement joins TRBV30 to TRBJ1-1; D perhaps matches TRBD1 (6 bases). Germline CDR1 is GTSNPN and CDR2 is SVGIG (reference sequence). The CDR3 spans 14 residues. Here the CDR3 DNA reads TGTGCATCCTCCCTGCGGGGGCGGGGCACTGAAGCTTTCTTT. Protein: CASSLRGRGTEAFF.

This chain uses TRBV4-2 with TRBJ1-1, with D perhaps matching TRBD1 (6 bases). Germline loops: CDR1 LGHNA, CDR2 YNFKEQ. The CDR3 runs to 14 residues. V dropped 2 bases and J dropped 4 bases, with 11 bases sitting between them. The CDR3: CASSQTTGSTEAFF. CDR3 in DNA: TGTGCCAGCAGCCAAACCACAGGGTCCACTGAAGCTTTCTTT.

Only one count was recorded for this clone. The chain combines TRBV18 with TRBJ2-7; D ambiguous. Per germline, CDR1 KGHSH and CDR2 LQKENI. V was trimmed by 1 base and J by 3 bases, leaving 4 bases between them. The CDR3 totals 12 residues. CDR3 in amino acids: CASSPLLYEQYF. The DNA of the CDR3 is TGTGCCAGCTCACCACTCCTCTACGAGCAGTACTTC.

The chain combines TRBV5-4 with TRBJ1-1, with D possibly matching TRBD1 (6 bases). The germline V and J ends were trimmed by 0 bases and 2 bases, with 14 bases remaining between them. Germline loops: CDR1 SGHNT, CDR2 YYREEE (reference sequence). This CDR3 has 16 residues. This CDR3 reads CASSLAGNRVNTEAFF. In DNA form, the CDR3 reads TGTGCCAGCAGCTTGGCCGGGAACAGGGTCAACACTGAAGCTTTCTTT.

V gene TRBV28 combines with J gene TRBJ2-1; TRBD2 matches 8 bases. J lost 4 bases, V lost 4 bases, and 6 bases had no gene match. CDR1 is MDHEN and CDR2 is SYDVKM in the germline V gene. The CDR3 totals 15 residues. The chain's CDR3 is CASSSSGGVYNEQFF. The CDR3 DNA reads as TGTGCCAGCAGTTCAAGCGGGGGAGTTTACAATGAGCAGTTCTTC. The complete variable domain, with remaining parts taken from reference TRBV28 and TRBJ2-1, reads DVKVTQSSRYLVKRTGEKVFLECVQDMDHENMFWYRQDPGLGLRLIYFSYDVKMKEKGDIPEGYSVSREKKERFSLILESASTNQTSMYLCASSSSGGVYNEQFFGPGTRLTVL.

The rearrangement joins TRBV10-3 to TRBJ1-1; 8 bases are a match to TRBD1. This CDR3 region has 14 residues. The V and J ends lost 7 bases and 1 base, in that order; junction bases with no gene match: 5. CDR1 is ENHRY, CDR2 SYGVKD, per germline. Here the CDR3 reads CAITGGRRNTEAFF. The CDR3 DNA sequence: TGTGCCATCACAGGGGGCCGTCGGAACACTGAAGCTTTCTTT.

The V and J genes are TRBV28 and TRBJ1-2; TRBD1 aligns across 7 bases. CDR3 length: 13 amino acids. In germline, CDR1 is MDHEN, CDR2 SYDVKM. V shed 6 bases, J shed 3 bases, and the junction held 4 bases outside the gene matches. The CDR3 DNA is TGTGCCAGCAGCCGGGACAGAGACTATGGCTACACCTTC. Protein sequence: CASSRDRDYGYTF.

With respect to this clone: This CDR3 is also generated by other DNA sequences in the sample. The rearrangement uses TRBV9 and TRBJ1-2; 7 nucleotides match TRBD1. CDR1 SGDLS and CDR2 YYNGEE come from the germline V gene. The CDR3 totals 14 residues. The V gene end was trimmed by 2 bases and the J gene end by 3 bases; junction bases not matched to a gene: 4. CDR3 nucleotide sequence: TGTGCCAGCAGCGTCCACAGGGGTGACTATGGCTACACCTTC. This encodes CASSVHRGDYGYTF.

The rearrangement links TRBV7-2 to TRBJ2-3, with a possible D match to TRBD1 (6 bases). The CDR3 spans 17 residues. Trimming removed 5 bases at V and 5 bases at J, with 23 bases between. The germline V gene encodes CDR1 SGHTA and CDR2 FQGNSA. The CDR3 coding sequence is TGTGCCAGCAGCCTCCTCTATGCGGGTACAGGGAAAGATACGCAGTATTTT. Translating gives CASSLLYAGTGKDTQYF.

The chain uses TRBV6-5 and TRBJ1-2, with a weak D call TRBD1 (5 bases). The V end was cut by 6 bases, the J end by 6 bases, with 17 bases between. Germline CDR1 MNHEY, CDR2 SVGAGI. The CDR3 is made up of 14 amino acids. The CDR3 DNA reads TGTGCCAGCAGCTCCGAAGGGGTAACCCATGGCTACACCTTC. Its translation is CASSSEGVTHGYTF.

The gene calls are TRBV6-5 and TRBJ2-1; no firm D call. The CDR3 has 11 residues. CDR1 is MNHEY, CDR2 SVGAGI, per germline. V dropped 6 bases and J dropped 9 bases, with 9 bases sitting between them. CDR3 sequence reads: CASSPPGEQFF. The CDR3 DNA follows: TGTGCCAGCAGCCCCCCGGGTGAGCAGTTCTTC.

The CDR3 sequence: CASSRSGSTDTQYF. Here the CDR3 DNA reads TGTGCCAGCAGCCGTAGCGGGAGCACAGATACGCAGTATTTT. The genes are TRBV14 and TRBJ2-3; 7 positions agree with TRBD2. The junction had 1 base not matched to a gene; V was cut back by 4 bases and J by 0 bases. The germline gives CDR1 SGHDN, CDR2 FVKESK. This CDR3 contains 14 residues. Supplemented by reference TRBV14 and TRBJ2-3, the full variable domain reads EAGVTQFPSHSVIEKGQTVTLRCDPISGHDNLYWYRRVMGKEIKFLLHFVKESKQDESGMPNNRFLAERTGGTYSTLKVQPAELEDSGVYFCASSRSGSTDTQYFGPGTRLTVL.

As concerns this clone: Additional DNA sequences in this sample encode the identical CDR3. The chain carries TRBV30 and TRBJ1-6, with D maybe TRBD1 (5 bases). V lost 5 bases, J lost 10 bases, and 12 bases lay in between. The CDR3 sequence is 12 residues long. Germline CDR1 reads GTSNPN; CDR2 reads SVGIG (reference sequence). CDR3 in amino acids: CAWGRGGSPLHF. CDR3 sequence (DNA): TGTGCCTGGGGGAGGGGAGGCTCACCCCTCCACTTT.

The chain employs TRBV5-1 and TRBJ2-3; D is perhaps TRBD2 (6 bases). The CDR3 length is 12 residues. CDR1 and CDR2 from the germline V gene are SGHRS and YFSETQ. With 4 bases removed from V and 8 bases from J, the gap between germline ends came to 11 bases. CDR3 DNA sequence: TGCGCCAGCAGCACTCGGACTACTACGCAGTATTTT. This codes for CASSTRTTTQYF.

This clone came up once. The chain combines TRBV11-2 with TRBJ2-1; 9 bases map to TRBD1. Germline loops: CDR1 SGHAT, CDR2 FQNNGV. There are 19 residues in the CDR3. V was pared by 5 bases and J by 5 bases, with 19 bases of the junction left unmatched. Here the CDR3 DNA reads TGTGCCAGCAGCGGGACAGGGAAGGGCGGTGGGGCCTGGGACAATGAGCAGTTCTTC. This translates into CASSGTGKGGGAWDNEQFF.

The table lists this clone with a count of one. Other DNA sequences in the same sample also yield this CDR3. CDR3 loop: CASSEPGQMNTGELFF. The CDR3 region has the DNA TGTGCCAGCAGTGAACCGGGACAGATGAACACCGGGGAGCTGTTTTTT. V usage is TRBV25-1 and J usage is TRBJ2-2; TRBD1 matches at 7 bases. This CDR3 has 16 amino acids. V trimming: 2 bases; J trimming: 1 base; junction bases outside the gene matches: 4. In germline, CDR1 is MGHDK, CDR2 SYGVNS.

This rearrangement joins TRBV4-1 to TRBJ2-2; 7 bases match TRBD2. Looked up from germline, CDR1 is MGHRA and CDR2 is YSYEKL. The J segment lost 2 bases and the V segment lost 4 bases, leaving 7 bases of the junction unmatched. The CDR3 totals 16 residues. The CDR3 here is CASSPSGGPNTGELFF. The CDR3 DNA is TGCGCCAGCAGCCCTTCGGGGGGACCTAACACCGGGGAGCTGTTTTTT.

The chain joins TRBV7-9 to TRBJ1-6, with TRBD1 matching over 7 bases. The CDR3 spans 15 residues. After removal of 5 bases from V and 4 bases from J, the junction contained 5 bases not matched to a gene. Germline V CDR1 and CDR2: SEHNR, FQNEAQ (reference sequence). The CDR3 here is CASSPAGQYNSPLHF. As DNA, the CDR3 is TGTGCCAGCAGCCCCGCGGGACAGTATAATTCACCCCTCCACTTT.